Given below is one T cell receptor beta chain in context. It was with 60 Vbeta and 13 Jbeta primers that the PCR ran. Assay used: immunoSEQ multiplex PCR; TCRdb lists only in-frame clones, some missing. Of about 25,000 clones in the sample, roughly three quarters were seen once. This entry belongs to a study of cytomegalovirus exposure and HLA in healthy donors. V dropped 1 base and J dropped 2; count of bases not matched to a gene: 2. The CDR3 spans 16 residues. Germline V lookup: CDR1 LGHNA, CDR2 YNFKEQ. The clonotype originates from a male donor in good health and CMV-seronegative. The V call is TRBV4-2, the J call TRBJ1-4; 9 bases agree with TRBD1. What was sequenced was PBMCs. CDR3 sequence (DNA): TGTGCCAGCAGCCAAGCCACAGGGGGCACTAATGAAAAACTGTTTTTT. This codes for CASSQATGGTNEKLFF.